This TCR beta chain derives from a study of T cells in tuberculosis. Overall study results and limits: Active tuberculosis patients had shorter CDR3-alpha; the beta difference was nonsignificant.

Germline values: CDR1 ENHRY, CDR2 SYGVKD. Trimming stripped 6 bases from V and 2 bases from J, with 16 bases between. There are 15 residues in the CDR3. TCRdb's copy holds only in-frame clones and misses some; the assay was immunoSEQ multiplex PCR. The sample records some 29,000 clones, around 89% being singletons. This clone showed up just once. Its antigen is unidentified. This chain connects TRBV10-3 to TRBJ1-2; tentatively, D is TRBD1 (6 bases). The receptor was isolated from a donor aged 10 to 29 with latent tuberculosis or without tuberculosis infection. Sample: PBMCs. The CDR3 protein is CAISDNQGTNYGYTF. CDR3 nucleotides: TGTGCCATCAGCGACAATCAGGGGACCAACTATGGCTACACCTTC.